The 19 T cell receptor beta chains below all came from one sample that was sequenced in a study of PD-L1 blockade in urothelial cancer (dated by TCRdb to the late 2010s). The method behind the library was the immunoSEQ multiplex PCR assay. Imported from immuneACCESS, the table was reduced by TCRdb to in-frame sequences with V and J called. These copies leave out some clones; in studies compared against another copy, an unresolved V gene accounts for under half, and the cause of the remainder is not known. The sample table holds roughly 20,000 clones, of which about 91% were seen once. The ten largest clones take up roughly 3.5% of the sample. The material was PBMCs, obtained around atezolizumab (anti-PD-L1) treatment. These receptors came from a man aged 45-60 years with urothelial cancer.

J is TRBJ1-1 and V is TRBV5-1, with 12 nucleotides matching TRBD1. Germline V gene sequence: CDR1 SGHRS, CDR2 YFSETQ. The CDR3 spans 18 residues. The trim removed 4 bases at V and 4 bases at J, leaving 14 bases unmatched. CDR3 loop: CASSIGSGTGGPGTEAFF. CDR3 sequence (DNA): TGCGCCAGCAGCATTGGGTCCGGGACAGGGGGCCCGGGCACTGAAGCTTTCTTT.

The chain combines TRBV19 with TRBJ2-7; TRBD2 agrees at 10 bases. Germline assignment: CDR1 LNHDA and CDR2 SQIVND (reference sequence). Trimming at V came to 5 bases and at J to 4 bases, leaving 8 bases not matched to a gene. The CDR3 runs to 15 residues. The CDR3 DNA is TGTGCCAGTAGTGGCTCTAGCGGGGGCCGATACGAGCAGTACTTC. The encoded protein is CASSGSSGGRYEQYF.

V usage is TRBV7-9 and J usage is TRBJ2-1; TRBD2 aligns across 7 bases. The CDR3 has 12 amino acids. The ends lost 8 bases at V and 7 bases at J; junction bases unmatched: 5. Germline assignment: CDR1 SEHNR and CDR2 FQNEAQ (reference sequence). Here the CDR3 DNA reads TGTGCCAGCGGTGGACTAGGGAATGAGCAGTTCTTC. Encoded protein: CASGGLGNEQFF.

The chain has TRBV2 and TRBJ2-3; 8 bases fit TRBD2. This CDR3 region has 15 residues. CDR1 and CDR2 from the germline V gene are SNHLY and FYNNEI. Losses at the gene ends were 5 bases for V and 1 base for J; bases not matched to a gene: 5. The chain's CDR3 is CASSPPAGGTDTQYF. The CDR3 region has the DNA TGTGCCAGCAGTCCGCCAGCGGGGGGCACAGATACGCAGTATTTT.

The chain links TRBV11-2 to TRBJ2-2, with unresolved D. Germline CDR1 and CDR2: SGHAT and FQNNGV. V gave up 0 bases and J gave up 1 base, with 6 bases separating them. The CDR3 sequence is 15 residues long. DNA for the CDR3: TGTGCCAGCAGCTTAGATCGACAGAACACCGGGGAGCTGTTTTTT. Translating it yields CASSLDRQNTGELFF.

The V call is TRBV10-3, the J call TRBJ2-5; 7 bases match TRBD1. The CDR3 consists of 12 residues. V shed 10 bases and J 5 bases; nucleotides not matched to a gene: 7. The germline V gene has CDR1 ENHRY and CDR2 SYGVKD. CDR3 nucleotides: TGTGCCACTGGGACAGTACGGGAGACCCAGTACTTC. It codes for CATGTVRETQYF.

The chain combines TRBV28 with TRBJ2-3, with 13 bases aligning to TRBD2. The length of the CDR3 is 16 residues. V lost 4 bases and J lost 2; bases outside the gene matches: 3. From germline, CDR1 is MDHEN and CDR2 SYDVKM. The CDR3: CASSSGTSGNTDTQYF. The CDR3 DNA sequence: TGTGCCAGCAGTTCCGGGACTAGCGGGAACACAGATACGCAGTATTTT. The whole variable domain, filled in from reference TRBV28 and TRBJ2-3, reads DVKVTQSSRYLVKRTGEKVFLECVQDMDHENMFWYRQDPGLGLRLIYFSYDVKMKEKGDIPEGYSVSREKKERFSLILESASTNQTSMYLCASSSGTSGNTDTQYFGPGTRLTVL.

The chain recombines TRBV5-1 with TRBJ2-7; 13 nucleotides align to TRBD2. The CDR3 has 19 amino acids. V shed 3 bases, J shed 3 bases, and the junction held 15 bases outside the gene matches. CDR1 and CDR2 (germline): SGHRS, YFSETQ. This chain's CDR3 is CASSWEGLAGVYDRYEQYF. CDR3 in DNA: TGCGCCAGCAGCTGGGAAGGACTAGCGGGAGTATACGATCGCTACGAGCAGTACTTC.

This chain links TRBV7-3 with TRBJ2-2, with D maybe TRBD1 (6 bases). The CDR3 runs 15 residues. Looked up from germline, CDR1 is SGHTA and CDR2 is FQGTGA. Trimming pared 5 bases from V and 4 bases from J, leaving 14 bases between. CDR3 amino acids: CASSLYRVPTGELFF. The CDR3 coding sequence is TGTGCCAGCAGCCTCTACAGGGTCCCCACCGGGGAGCTGTTTTTT. Using reference TRBV7-3 and TRBJ2-2 for the parts outside the CDR3, the full variable domain is GAGVSQTPSNKVTEKGKYVELRCDPISGHTALYWYRQSLGQGPEFLIYFQGTGAADDSGLPNDRFFAVRPEGSVSTLKIQRTERGDSAVYLCASSLYRVPTGELFFGEGSRLTVL.

V and J are TRBV29-1 and TRBJ2-2, with a tentative D call TRBD1 (6 bases). The V gene's germline CDR1 is SQVTM and CDR2 ANQGSEA. V was clipped by 4 bases and J by 4 bases, with 13 bases between them. The CDR3 totals 14 residues. The CDR3 nucleotides read TGCAGCGTTGGTGTAGGGGGAAGCACCGGGGAGCTGTTTTTT. It specifies CSVGVGGSTGELFF.

The chain links TRBV30 to TRBJ2-5, with D tentatively TRBD1 (6 bases). The CDR3 runs to 14 residues. Trimming stripped 4 bases from V and 1 base from J, with 13 bases between. Germline assignment: CDR1 GTSNPN and CDR2 SVGIG (reference sequence). The CDR3 spells CAWTRTAFQETQYF. The CDR3 DNA reads TGTGCCTGGACCAGGACAGCATTCCAAGAGACCCAGTACTTC.

The V call is TRBV5-1, the J call TRBJ2-3; 9 positions match TRBD1. After removal of 4 bases from V and 4 bases from J, the junction contained 13 bases not matched to a gene. Germline V gene lookup returns CDR1 SGHRS and CDR2 YFSETQ. The CDR3 sequence is 17 residues long. The CDR3 DNA follows: TGCGCCAGCAGCGTGGCTTTAGGACAGGGGAGTTCAGATACGCAGTATTTT. It specifies CASSVALGQGSSDTQYF.

Written as DNA, the CDR3 is TGTGCTAGTGGTTTGCCCCAACTAGCGGGAGGCGGTTACAATGAGCAGTTCTTC. Its translation is CASGLPQLAGGGYNEQFF. The chain carries TRBV12-5 and TRBJ2-1; 12 bases are a match to TRBD2. Germline CDR1 and CDR2: LGHNT and FRNRAP. The CDR3 consists of 18 residues. V shed 2 bases and J 4 bases; nucleotides not matched to a gene: 9.

V and J are TRBV27 and TRBJ2-2; 9 bases map to TRBD2. CDR1 is MNHEY and CDR2 is SMNVEV in the germline V gene (reference sequence). This CDR3 spans 15 amino acids. J was trimmed by 4 bases and V by 6 bases; bases with no gene match: 6. CDR3 nucleotide sequence: TGTGCCAGCAGCTCAGCGGGAGGCGGCACCGGGGAGCTGTTTTTT. Protein product: CASSSAGGGTGELFF.

V is TRBV7-2 and J is TRBJ2-7; 16 nucleotides match TRBD2. Germline V gene sequence: CDR1 SGHTA, CDR2 FQGNSA. J lost 4 bases, V lost 1 base, and 7 bases had no gene match. The CDR3 covers 18 residues. The CDR3 region is CASSLDGTSGRVGYEQYF. The DNA of the CDR3 is TGTGCCAGCAGCTTAGACGGGACTAGCGGGAGGGTGGGGTACGAGCAGTACTTC.

A single count supports this clone. The V call is TRBV9, the J call TRBJ1-1; 10 nucleotides line up with TRBD1. The CDR3 runs to 16 residues. Germline-derived CDR1 and CDR2 are SGDLS and YYNGEE. V was pared by 0 bases and J by 4 bases, with 6 bases of the junction left unmatched. The CDR3 bases are TGTGCCAGCAGCGTAGGCGGACAGGGGGGGGGCACTGAAGCTTTCTTT. It codes for CASSVGGQGGGTEAFF.

The chain couples TRBV4-3 to TRBJ2-3; 13 nucleotides match TRBD2. CDR1 LGHNA and CDR2 YSLEER come from the germline V gene. V dropped 4 bases and J dropped 5; count of bases not matched to a gene: 6. The CDR3 contains 16 residues. The CDR3, as DNA: TGCGCCAGCAGCCCCACTAGCGGGAGGGCCGTAGATACGCAGTATTTT. Its translation is CASSPTSGRAVDTQYF.

CDR3: CASSAPGLAGVDTQYF. CDR3 nucleotide sequence: TGTGCCAGCAGCGCGCCGGGACTAGCGGGCGTAGATACGCAGTATTTT. This rearrangement joins TRBV7-2 to TRBJ2-3, with TRBD2 matching over 12 bases. CDR3 length: 16 residues. V lost 5 bases to trimming and J lost 5 bases; unmatched junction nucleotides: 8. Germline CDR1 and CDR2: SGHTA and FQGNSA.

The V call is TRBV10-3, the J call TRBJ2-5; D is possibly TRBD2 (6 bases). The CDR3 is 14 amino acids. CDR1 is ENHRY and CDR2 is SYGVKD in the germline V gene. V shed 0 bases and J shed 5 bases, with 10 bases lying between them. DNA of the CDR3: TGTGCCATCAGTGAGTCGACGAGCGGGGAGACCCAGTACTTC. Translated, it gives CAISESTSGETQYF.